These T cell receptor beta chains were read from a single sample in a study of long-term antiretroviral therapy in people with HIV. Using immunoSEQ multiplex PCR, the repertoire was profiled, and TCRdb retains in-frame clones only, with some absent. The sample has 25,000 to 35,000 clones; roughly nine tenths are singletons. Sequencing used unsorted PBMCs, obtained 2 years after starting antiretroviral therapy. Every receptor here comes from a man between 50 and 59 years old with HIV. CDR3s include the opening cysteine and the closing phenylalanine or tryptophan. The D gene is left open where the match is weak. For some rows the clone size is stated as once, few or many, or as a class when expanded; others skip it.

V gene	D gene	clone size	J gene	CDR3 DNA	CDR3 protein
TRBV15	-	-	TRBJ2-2	TGTGCCACCAGCCGACGATCTCCCGGCACCGGGGAGCTGTTTTTT	CATSRRSPGTGELFF
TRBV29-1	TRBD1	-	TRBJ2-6	TGCAGCGTTGACTCTCAGGGGGCCGGGGCCAACGTCCTGACTTTC	CSVDSQGAGANVLTF
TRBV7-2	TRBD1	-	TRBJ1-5	TGTGCCAGCAGCTTTTCGGGACAGGGTCGGAGCAATCAGCCCCAGCATTTT	CASSFSGQGRSNQPQHF
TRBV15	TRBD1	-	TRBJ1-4	TGTGCCACCAGCACGGGACAGGCAGAAAAACTGTTTTTT	CATSTGQAEKLFF
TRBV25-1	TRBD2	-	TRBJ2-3	TGTGCCAGCAGTGAATTGGCTAGCGGGAGAGCAGATACGCAGTATTTT	CASSELASGRADTQYF
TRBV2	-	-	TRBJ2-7	TGTGCCAGCAGTGAGGGGCGGGCCGCCGAGGATTACGAGCAGTACTTC	CASSEGRAAEDYEQYF
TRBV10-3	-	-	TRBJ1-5	TGTGCCATCAGTGAGTCGTTAGGGGGAAGCAATCAGCCCCAGCATTTT	CAISESLGGSNQPQHF
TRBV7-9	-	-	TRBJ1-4	TGTGCCAGCAGTTTAGGGAAGGCTAATGAAAAACTGTTTTTT	CASSLGKANEKLFF
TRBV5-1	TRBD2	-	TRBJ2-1	TGCGCCAGCAGCTCCGGACTAGCGGGACAAACTCCTTTAGGTGAGCAGTTCTTC	CASSSGLAGQTPLGEQFF
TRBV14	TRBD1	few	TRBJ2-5	TGTGCCAGCAGCCAAGGCCTCCGGGTGACAGGGGGCCAAGAGACCCAGTACTTC	CASSQGLRVTGGQETQYF
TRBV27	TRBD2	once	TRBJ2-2	TGTGCCAGCAGTTTACTAGGACTAGCGGGAACCGGGGAGCTGTTTTTT	CASSLLGLAGTGELFF
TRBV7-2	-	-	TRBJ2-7	TGTGCCAGCAGCACGCTCTTTGTCGGCAGGAGAGAAATCTACGAGCAGTACTTC	CASSTLFVGRREIYEQYF
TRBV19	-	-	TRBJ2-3	TGTGCCAGTTCAACTGGTCACACAGATACGCAGTATTTT	CASSTGHTDTQYF
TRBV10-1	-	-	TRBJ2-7	TGCGCCAGCAGTGAGTACGGGACCTACGAGCAGTACTTC	CASSEYGTYEQYF
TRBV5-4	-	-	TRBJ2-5	TGTGCCAGCAGCTTGGGTTACAGCCAAGAGACCCAGTACTTC	CASSLGYSQETQYF
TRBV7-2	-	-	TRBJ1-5	TGTGCCAGCAGCTTATTGTCGCAGGGAGTAAGGAATCAGCCCCAGCATTTT	CASSLLSQGVRNQPQHF
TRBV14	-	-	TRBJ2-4	TGTGCCAGCAGCCAAGAAAATTACAGAAACATTCAGTACTTC	CASSQENYRNIQYF
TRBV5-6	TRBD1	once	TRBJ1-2	TGTGCCAGCAGCTGGACAGGGGCCTATGGCTACACCTTC	CASSWTGAYGYTF
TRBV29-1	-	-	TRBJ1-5	TGCAGCGTGGCGGGGGGGACAAATCAGCCCCAGCATTTT	CSVAGGTNQPQHF
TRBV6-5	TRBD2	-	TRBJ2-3	TGTGCCAGCAGTTACGGGACTACCACAGATACGCAGTATTTT	CASSYGTTTDTQYF
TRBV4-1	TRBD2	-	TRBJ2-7	TGCGCCAGCAGCCAAGTTAGCGGGAGCTACGAGCAGTACTTC	CASSQVSGSYEQYF
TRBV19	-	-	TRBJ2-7	TGTGCCAGTAGTGGGGGGCAGACCGGGACCTACGAGCAGTACTTC	CASSGGQTGTYEQYF